The 8 T cell receptor beta chains below come from one sample, sequenced in a study of T cell responses to AZD1222 COVID-19 vaccine. Clones were sequenced by immunoSEQ multiplex PCR, and TCRdb holds only the in-frame ones, with some missing. Of around 63,000 clones in the sample, around 86% are singletons; the top ten hold roughly 19%. This material consisted of peripheral blood, taken on day 0 of AZD1222 vaccination. Source of these receptors: an adult in good health.

The chain joins TRBV5-6 to TRBJ1-6; 7 bases line up with TRBD1. The length of the CDR3 is 18 residues. Trimming removed 4 bases from V and 10 bases from J; junction bases left unmatched: 20. The V gene's germline CDR1 is SGHDT and CDR2 YYEEEE. The CDR3: CASSPLGKGASRRSPLHF. The CDR3 bases are TGTGCCAGCAGCCCGCTCGGTAAGGGGGCAAGCAGACGGTCACCCCTCCACTTT.

This clone was seen a single time. This chain links TRBV19 with TRBJ1-5; D remains ambiguous. CDR1 and CDR2 from the germline V gene are LNHDA and SQIVND (reference sequence). The CDR3 sequence is 17 residues long. Trimming left V 3 bases short and J 0 bases short, with 15 bases between. In DNA, the CDR3 is TGTGCCAGTAGTATGGCCAGGCGCGAATATAGCAATCAGCCCCAGCATTTT. Translating it yields CASSMARREYSNQPQHF.

The chain employs TRBV6-5 and TRBJ2-5; perhaps TRBD1 as D (5 bases). Trimming took 4 bases from V and 4 from J, leaving 10 bases between them. This CDR3 has 13 residues. Per germline, CDR1 MNHEY and CDR2 SVGAGI. CDR3 amino acids: CASSWQGLETQYF. As DNA, the CDR3 is TGTGCCAGCAGTTGGCAGGGTTTAGAGACCCAGTACTTC.

The CDR3 is CASSSDGRLDTGELFF. The CDR3 coding sequence is TGTGCCAGCAGTTCCGACGGCAGGCTGGACACCGGGGAGCTGTTTTTT. This chain uses TRBV28 with TRBJ2-2; D not resolved. The CDR3 covers 16 residues. Germline values: CDR1 MDHEN, CDR2 SYDVKM. The V gene lost 4 bases and the J gene lost 3 bases, with 15 bases spanning the gap.

The chain uses TRBV10-3 and TRBJ1-1; TRBD1 agrees at 8 bases. J was trimmed by 0 bases and V by 4 bases; bases with no gene match: 7. The CDR3 sequence is 16 residues long. Germline V CDR1 and CDR2: ENHRY, SYGVKD. CDR3 DNA: TGTGCCATCAGTGGGGCTACAGGGGGGATGAACACTGAAGCTTTCTTT. Translation gives CAISGATGGMNTEAFF.

This clone was counted only a few times. J is TRBJ2-7 and V is TRBV14, with 9 nucleotides matching TRBD1. V lost 2 bases to trimming and J lost 2 bases; unmatched junction nucleotides: 4. The germline gives CDR1 SGHDN, CDR2 FVKESK. This CDR3 has 15 amino acids. The CDR3 DNA is TGTGCCAGCAGCCAACCCGGGACAGGGCCCTACGAGCAGTACTTC. This gives the protein CASSQPGTGPYEQYF. The variable domain in full, completed from reference TRBV14 and TRBJ2-7, reads EAGVTQFPSHSVIEKGQTVTLRCDPISGHDNLYWYRRVMGKEIKFLLHFVKESKQDESGMPNNRFLAERTGGTYSTLKVQPAELEDSGVYFCASSQPGTGPYEQYFGPGTRLTVT.

The chain links TRBV19 to TRBJ2-1; D is unclear. The germline V gene has CDR1 LNHDA and CDR2 SQIVND (reference sequence). Trimming left V 2 bases short and J 9 bases short, with 11 bases between. This CDR3 has 13 residues. Here the CDR3 reads CASSINFFTEQFF. The CDR3 region has the DNA TGTGCCAGTAGTATAAATTTTTTTACTGAGCAGTTCTTC.

The gene calls are TRBV19 and TRBJ2-2; 7 nucleotides agree with TRBD1. The V gene end was trimmed by 6 bases and the J gene end by 0 bases; junction bases not matched to a gene: 7. Germline V gives CDR1 LNHDA, CDR2 SQIVND (reference sequence). The CDR3 has 16 residues. In DNA form, the CDR3 reads TGTGCCAGTAGGCAGACCGACAGGGCGAACACCGGGGAGCTGTTTTTT. This gives the protein CASRQTDRANTGELFF.